This TCR beta chain was profiled in a study of shared clonotypes between healthy human individuals. With regard to this clone: Its antigen remains unidentified.

General study findings and limits: Large depth notwithstanding, sorted-subset sequencing proved incomplete by rarefaction. When naive CD4 clonotypes were compared across a few donors, about 4.8% were shared.

TCRdb's table, derived via immunoSEQ multiplex PCR, lists solely in-frame clones and lacks some. The sample records about 2.2 million clones, about 94% being singletons. CD8 cells classed as naive were CD45RO-negative and positively selected for CCR7, excluding terminally differentiated effector memory CD45RA+ cells. The J segment lost 10 bases and the V segment lost 2 bases, leaving 25 bases of the junction unmatched. The CDR3 totals 20 residues. CDR1 SGHRS and CDR2 YFSETQ come from the germline V gene. The sequence was obtained from a man aged 18 to 29 in good health. Some clones in this sample may be carry-over from other donors' samples. V gene TRBV5-1 combines with J gene TRBJ2-1, with 9 positions matching TRBD2. Material: naive CD8+ T cells from PBMCs. This CDR3 reads CASSFEEISGVASGDQEQFF. The CDR3 DNA is TGCGCCAGCAGCTTTGAGGAGATATCGGGGGTGGCTAGCGGGGATCAGGAGCAGTTCTTC.